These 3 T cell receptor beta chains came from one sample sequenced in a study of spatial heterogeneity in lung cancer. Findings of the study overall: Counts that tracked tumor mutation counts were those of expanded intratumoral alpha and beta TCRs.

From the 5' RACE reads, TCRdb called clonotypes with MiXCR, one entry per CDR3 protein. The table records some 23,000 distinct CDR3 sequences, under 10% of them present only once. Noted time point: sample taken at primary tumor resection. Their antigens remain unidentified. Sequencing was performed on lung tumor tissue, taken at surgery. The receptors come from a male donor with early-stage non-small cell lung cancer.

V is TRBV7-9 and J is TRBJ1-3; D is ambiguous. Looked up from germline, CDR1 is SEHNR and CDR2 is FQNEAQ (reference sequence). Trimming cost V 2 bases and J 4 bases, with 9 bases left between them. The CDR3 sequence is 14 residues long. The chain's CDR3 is CASSLMISGNTIYF. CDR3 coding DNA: TGTGCCAGCAGCTTAATGATTTCCGGAAACACCATATATTTT.

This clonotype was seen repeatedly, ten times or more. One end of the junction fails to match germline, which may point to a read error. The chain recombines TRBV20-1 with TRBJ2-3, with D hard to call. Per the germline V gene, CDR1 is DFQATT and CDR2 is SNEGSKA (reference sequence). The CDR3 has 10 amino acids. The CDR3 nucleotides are TGCAGCGCTAAACAGGATACGCAGTATTTT. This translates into CSAKQDTQYF.

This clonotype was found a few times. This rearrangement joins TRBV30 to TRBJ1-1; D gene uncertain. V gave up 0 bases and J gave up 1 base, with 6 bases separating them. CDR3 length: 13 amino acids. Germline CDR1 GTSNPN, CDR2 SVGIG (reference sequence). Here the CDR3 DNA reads TGTGCCTGGAGTGTCCGGGAGAACACTGAAGCTTTCTTT. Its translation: CAWSVRENTEAFF.